This record looks at one T cell receptor (beta chain) sequence and its context. MiXCR, run by TCRdb on the RT-PCR reads, gives a single entry per CDR3 protein. The sample records about 110,000 distinct CDR3 sequences, roughly 37% being singletons. The sample is drawn from a study of patients and donors after allogeneic stem cell transplantation. With 4 bases removed from V and 2 bases from J, the gap between germline ends came to 12 bases. The CDR3 sequence is 13 residues long. The germline V gene encodes CDR1 DFQATT and CDR2 SNEGSKA (reference sequence). This sequence joins TRBV20-1 and TRBJ2-7; D uncertain. Material: blood, either unsorted or a sorted T cell fraction (not recorded which). The receptor was derived from a human donor who was either an allogeneic HSCT recipient or a stem cell or donor lymphocyte infusion donor (not recorded which). It is not recorded whose cells these are; they may come from a transplant donor. The DNA for the CDR3 is TGCAGTGCTATCGCAGGCGCTGCCTACGAGCAGTACTTC. This translates into CSAIAGAAYEQYF.